One sample yielded the 11 T cell receptor beta chains listed below, sequenced in a study of blood T cells in healthy people across ages. The use of a sample-barcoded 5' primer and a J-beta primer mix characterized a second PCR of about 6 to 12 cycles. TCRdb re-analysed the 5' RACE reads in MiXCR, keeping a single row per CDR3 protein. The data contain 870,000 or so distinct CDR3 sequences, under 30% of them seen just once; the ten biggest clones take up roughly 17%. Specimen: blood. These TCRs come from a woman of 80 years or more in good health.

This clonotype showed up just a few times. The chain is built from TRBV5-1 and TRBJ2-3; possible D gene TRBD2, 6 bases. V lost 4 bases, J lost 4 bases, and 13 bases lay in between. The CDR3 has 14 amino acids. Germline CDR1 reads SGHRS; CDR2 reads YFSETQ. CDR3 sequence (DNA): TGCGCCAGCAGCGCACCGTGGGGGGCAGATACGCAGTATTTT. This sequence encodes CASSAPWGADTQYF.

This chain uses TRBV2 with TRBJ1-1; 7 nucleotides align to TRBD1. Germline assignment: CDR1 SNHLY and CDR2 FYNNEI. The junction had 11 bases not matched to a gene; V was cut back by 6 bases and J by 4 bases. This CDR3 region has 15 residues. CDR3 in DNA: TGTGCCAGCAGGAATCGTGGGACAGACCTCACTGAAGCTTTCTTT. Translation: CASRNRGTDLTEAFF.

This chain joins TRBV20-1 and TRBJ2-1, with 9 bases identical to TRBD1. With 2 bases clipped from V and 4 bases from J, the junction kept 3 bases outside the gene matches. The germline CDR1 and CDR2 sequences are DFQATT and SNEGSKA (reference sequence). The CDR3 is 14 amino acids. The chain's CDR3 is CSARLDRGYNEQFF. As DNA, the CDR3 is TGCAGTGCTAGACTGGACAGGGGATACAATGAGCAGTTCTTC.

This rearrangement joins TRBV5-6 to TRBJ2-5; 9 bases fit TRBD1. The end of the DNA fits TRBJ2-7 better, so the J call may be wrong. CDR1 is SGHDT and CDR2 is YYEEEE in the germline V gene. The CDR3 runs 15 residues. CDR3 nucleotide sequence: TGTGCCAGCAGGAGGGACAGGGAAAGGAATTACGAGCAGTACTTC. Translating it yields CASRRDRERNYEQYF.

This clonotype was seen repeatedly, ten times or more. The V gene is TRBV14, the J gene TRBJ2-1; 8 positions agree with TRBD1. Germline V gene sequence: CDR1 SGHDN, CDR2 FVKESK. V trimming: 1 base; J trimming: 15 bases; junction bases outside the gene matches: 11. The CDR3 has 14 amino acids. The CDR3 bases are TGTGCCAGCAGCCAAGGGGCAGGGGGCCGTGTAATGTTCTTC. Protein: CASSQGAGGRVMFF. The complete variable domain, with remaining parts taken from reference TRBV14 and TRBJ2-1, reads EAGVTQFPSHSVIEKGQTVTLRCDPISGHDNLYWYRRVMGKEIKFLLHFVKESKQDESGMPNNRFLAERTGGTYSTLKVQPAELEDSGVYFCASSQGAGGRVMFFGPGTRLTVL.

With respect to this clonotype: Germline is not matched at one junction end, which may reflect a read error. V and J are TRBV5-5 and TRBJ2-7; maybe TRBD1 (6 bases). CDR1 and CDR2 from the germline V gene are SGHKS and YYEKEE (reference sequence). The CDR3 contains 15 residues. DNA of the CDR3: TGTGCCAGTAGCTTGGCCGGGACACTCAACTACGAGCAGTACTTC. It translates to CASSLAGTLNYEQYF.

This clonotype has just one count. The V and J genes are TRBV29-1 and TRBJ1-5, with D unresolved. The V end lost 6 bases, the J end lost 6 bases, and 15 bases lay between the germline ends. Germline assignment: CDR1 SQVTM and CDR2 ANQGSEA. CDR3 length: 13 amino acids. The CDR3 region has the DNA TGCAGCGTCCCCCGGAGGGAAGGTCAGCCCCAGCATTTT. Its translation is CSVPRREGQPQHF.

This clonotype came up many times. The rearrangement links TRBV3-1 to TRBJ1-5, with TRBD1 as a possible D gene (5 bases). Germline CDR1 reads LGHDT; CDR2 reads YNNKEL (reference sequence). The length of the CDR3 is 15 residues. V lost 3 bases, J lost 3 bases, and 12 bases lay in between. CDR3 sequence (DNA): TGTGCCAGCAGCCAGGGGCAGGCTCACAATCAGCCCCAGCATTTT. Amino acid sequence: CASSQGQAHNQPQHF. Complete variable domain (other parts from reference TRBV3-1 and TRBJ1-5): DTAVSQTPKYLVTQMGNDKSIKCEQNLGHDTMYWYKQDSKKFLKIMFSYNNKELIINETVPNRFSPKSPDKAHLNLHINSLELGDSAVYFCASSQGQAHNQPQHFGDGTRLSIL.

This clonotype was counted many times. The gene calls are TRBV24-1 and TRBJ2-3, with D maybe TRBD2 (5 bases). CDR3 length: 16 residues. Trimming shortened V by 6 bases and J by 0 bases, and 15 bases separated the two germline ends. The V gene's germline CDR1 is KGHDR and CDR2 SFDVKD. CDR3 region: CATSSTRASSTDTQYF. CDR3 sequence (DNA): TGTGCCACCAGTAGCACTAGGGCCTCCAGCACAGATACGCAGTATTTT.

The chain carries TRBV3-1 and TRBJ1-2; tentatively, D is TRBD1 (6 bases). V lost 5 bases and J 8 bases, leaving 21 bases between the germline ends. CDR1 is LGHDT, CDR2 YNNKEL, per germline (reference sequence). The CDR3 runs 15 residues. CDR3 sequence reads: CASSIINRDNVGYTF. The CDR3 DNA follows: TGTGCCAGCAGCATCATTAACCGGGACAACGTGGGCTACACCTTC.

The chain links TRBV5-6 to TRBJ2-2, with D unclear. The CDR3 spans 16 residues. The V gene's germline CDR1 is SGHDT and CDR2 YYEEEE. V lost 4 bases to trimming and J lost 3 bases, with 16 bases between them. The DNA of the CDR3 is TGTGCCAGCAGCCTGGAGTGGCACGGTGACACCGGGGAGCTGTTTTTT. Amino acids: CASSLEWHGDTGELFF.